This T cell receptor beta chain was captured by sequencing in a study of blood T cell repertoires in COVID-19. CDR1 SGHTA and CDR2 FQGNSA come from the germline V gene. V gave up 2 bases and J gave up 7 bases; unmatched junction bases: 3. This CDR3 has 14 residues. Measured with immunoSEQ multiplex PCR; TCRdb has only the in-frame clones, and not every one. The sample records nearly 50,000 clones, more than 75% being singletons. The sequenced sample consisted of peripheral blood. This chain connects TRBV7-2 to TRBJ1-4; 8 bases fit TRBD1. The TCR was taken from a woman older than 75 with COVID-19, enrolled during active disease. The CDR3 nucleotides read TGTGCCAGCAGCTTAAGGACAGGGCTTGAAAAACTGTTTTTT. This sequence encodes CASSLRTGLEKLFF. The complete variable domain, with remaining parts taken from reference TRBV7-2 and TRBJ1-4, reads GAGVSQSPSNKVTEKGKDVELRCDPISGHTALYWYRQSLGQGLEFLIYFQGNSAPDKSGLPSDRFSAERTGGSVSTLTIQRTQQEDSAVYLCASSLRTGLEKLFFGSGTQLSVL.